The 20 T cell receptor beta chains listed next were all sequenced from one sample in a study of PD-L1 blockade in urothelial cancer. Repertoires were generated with immunoSEQ multiplex PCR, while TCRdb's copy carries only in-frame clones and drops some. The sample carries about 36,000 clones, roughly 82% recorded once. Described time point: peripheral blood 6 weeks after treatment start. The sample was PBMCs, taken around atezolizumab (anti-PD-L1) treatment. The receptors come from a man in his forties with urothelial cancer.

This chain joins TRBV7-9 and TRBJ2-2, with D unresolved. The germline CDR1 and CDR2 sequences are SEHNR and FQNEAQ (reference sequence). The length of the CDR3 is 13 residues. The ends were cut back, 0 bases at V and 6 bases at J, with 5 bases in the middle. CDR3 nucleotide sequence: TGTGCCAGCAGCTTAGCAGGAGCCGGGGAGCTGTTTTTT. It is translated as CASSLAGAGELFF.

This clone was found a few times. The chain couples TRBV9 to TRBJ2-2; perhaps TRBD1 as D (6 bases). Germline V lookup: CDR1 SGDLS, CDR2 YYNGEE. This CDR3 is built from 18 residues. Between the trimmed V and J ends, which lost 0 bases and 0 bases, there was a span of 15 bases. CDR3: CASSVEQGDLANTGELFF. The CDR3 DNA reads TGTGCCAGCAGCGTAGAACAGGGTGACCTCGCGAACACCGGGGAGCTGTTTTTT. Drawing the rest from reference TRBV9 and TRBJ2-2, the complete variable domain is DSGVTQTPKHLITATGQRVTLRCSPRSGDLSVYWYQQSLDQGLQFLIQYYNGEERAKGNILERFSAQQFPDLHSELNLSSLELGDSALYFCASSVEQGDLANTGELFFGEGSRLTVL.

This CDR3 is CSVQGDGIQYF. CDR3 DNA sequence: TGCAGCGTCCAGGGTGACGGCATTCAGTACTTC. The V gene is TRBV29-1, the J gene TRBJ2-4, with D perhaps matching TRBD1 (5 bases). CDR1 is SQVTM and CDR2 is ANQGSEA in the germline V gene. This CDR3 region has 11 residues. The ends were cut back, 6 bases at V and 9 bases at J, with 12 bases in the middle.

The genes are TRBV6-6 and TRBJ2-7; D unresolved. CDR3 length: 12 residues. The V gene's germline CDR1 is MNHNY and CDR2 SVGAGI (reference sequence). Trimming pared 1 base from V and 5 bases from J, leaving 6 bases between. DNA for the CDR3: TGTGCCAGCAGTTACTTGAGAAACGAGCAGTACTTC. Translating it yields CASSYLRNEQYF.

This rearrangement joins TRBV15 to TRBJ1-5, with 9 bases identical to TRBD1. The CDR3 is 15 residues long. CDR1 is LNHNV, CDR2 YYDKDF, per germline (reference sequence). Unmatched junction bases numbered 12, after V lost 8 bases and J lost 7 bases. The CDR3 DNA is TGTGCCACCGGGCGGGACAGGGTTACTGTGCAGCCCCAGCATTTT. Translation: CATGRDRVTVQPQHF.

This chain joins TRBV25-1 and TRBJ1-3; D perhaps matches TRBD1 (6 bases). This CDR3 has 15 residues. Trimming removed 3 bases from V and 0 bases from J, with 9 bases in between. Germline V gene data show CDR1 as MGHDK and CDR2 as SYGVNS. The CDR3 nucleotides read TGTGCCAGCAGTGAGACAGGACTCTCTGGAAACACCATATATTTT. Protein product: CASSETGLSGNTIYF.

The rearrangement joins TRBV25-1 to TRBJ1-1, with TRBD1 as a possible D gene (6 bases). Germline CDR1 is MGHDK and CDR2 is SYGVNS. The CDR3 length is 14 residues. V was trimmed by 4 bases and J by 5 bases, leaving 14 bases between them. CDR3: CASSAPRGRTEAFF. The CDR3 nucleotides read TGTGCCAGCAGTGCCCCCAGGGGTAGGACTGAAGCTTTCTTT.

The J gene is TRBJ2-7, the V gene TRBV7-9; possible D gene TRBD2, 5 bases. V lost 5 bases to trimming and J lost 3 bases, with 14 bases between them. Germline V gives CDR1 SEHNR, CDR2 FQNEAQ (reference sequence). The CDR3 is 14 residues long. In DNA, the CDR3 is TGTGCCAGCAGCCCTAGGCCCCGGGACTACGAGCAGTACTTC. Translation: CASSPRPRDYEQYF.

The chain combines TRBV19 with TRBJ1-1; D not resolved. The CDR3 spans 13 residues. V lost 3 bases to trimming and J lost 4 bases, with 9 bases between them. CDR1 LNHDA and CDR2 SQIVND come from the germline V gene (reference sequence). CDR3 DNA: TGTGCCAGTAGTATCGGGGAGGGCACTGAAGCTTTCTTT. Translating it yields CASSIGEGTEAFF.

The CDR3 here is CASSLLIAGDSYNEQFF. As DNA, the CDR3 is TGTGCCAGCAGTTTATTGATAGCGGGAGACTCCTACAATGAGCAGTTCTTC. V is TRBV27 and J is TRBJ2-1; 9 nucleotides agree with TRBD2. CDR1 is MNHEY, CDR2 SMNVEV, per germline (reference sequence). This CDR3 spans 17 amino acids. The ends lost 1 base at V and 0 bases at J; junction bases unmatched: 4.

This clone was observed a handful of times. The chain links TRBV7-2 to TRBJ2-1; D not resolved. CDR3 length equals 15 residues. Germline-derived CDR1 and CDR2 are SGHTA and FQGNSA. V lost 0 bases and J 4 bases, leaving 10 bases between the germline ends. This CDR3 is CASSLATAWYNEQFF. CDR3 nucleotides: TGTGCCAGCAGCTTAGCCACAGCATGGTACAATGAGCAGTTCTTC.

This sequence joins TRBV28 and TRBJ1-2; unclear D gene. This CDR3 comprises 16 residues. The germline V gene has CDR1 MDHEN and CDR2 SYDVKM. Trimming took 6 bases from V and 0 from J, leaving 17 bases between them. The CDR3 loop is CASRSNLYFTNYGYTF. Written as DNA, the CDR3 is TGTGCCAGCAGGAGTAACCTATACTTTACTAACTATGGCTACACCTTC.

The chain is built from TRBV19 and TRBJ2-3; D uncertain. V shed 5 bases and J shed 1 base, with 7 bases lying between them. CDR1 LNHDA and CDR2 SQIVND come from the germline V gene (reference sequence). The CDR3 is 13 amino acids. The CDR3 spells CASSVAGTDTQYF. The CDR3 DNA reads as TGTGCCAGTAGTGTGGCAGGCACAGATACGCAGTATTTT.

This CDR3 is CASSRHRSSGGYTF. DNA of the CDR3: TGTGCCAGCAGTAGACACAGGAGTTCGGGCGGCTACACCTTC. The chain is built from TRBV28 and TRBJ1-2; D might be TRBD1 (5 bases). V was pared by 5 bases and J by 8 bases, with 18 bases between. This CDR3 has 14 amino acids. Germline loops: CDR1 MDHEN, CDR2 SYDVKM.

The CDR3 DNA follows: TGTGCCAGTAGTATAGATCATCTGAGGGCAGAGACCCAGTACTTC. Amino acid sequence: CASSIDHLRAETQYF. The V and J genes are TRBV19 and TRBJ2-5, with D possibly being TRBD2 (5 bases). Germline loops: CDR1 LNHDA, CDR2 SQIVND (reference sequence). The CDR3 is made up of 15 amino acids. V lost 0 bases and J lost 4, with 12 bases in between.

The genes are TRBV7-2 and TRBJ2-5; no reliable D call. Germline loops: CDR1 SGHTA, CDR2 FQGNSA. V dropped 8 bases and J dropped 3 bases, with 10 bases sitting between them. This CDR3 is 12 amino acids long. CDR3 protein: CASGDIEETQYF. The CDR3 nucleotides read TGTGCCAGCGGCGACATTGAAGAGACCCAGTACTTC.

V usage is TRBV7-6 and J usage is TRBJ2-3; 10 bases map to TRBD2. The junction had 6 bases not matched to a gene; V was cut back by 3 bases and J by 3 bases. CDR1 is SGHVS and CDR2 is FNYEAQ in the germline V gene. This CDR3 is 16 amino acids long. This CDR3 reads CASSLASGSGTDTQYF. The CDR3 coding sequence is TGTGCCAGCAGCTTGGCTAGCGGGAGCGGAACAGATACGCAGTATTTT. Full variable domain (missing parts from reference TRBV7-6 and TRBJ2-3): GAGVSQSPRYKVTKRGQDVALRCDPISGHVSLYWYRQALGQGPEFLTYFNYEAQQDKSGLPNDRFSAERPEGSISTLTIQRTEQRDSAMYRCASSLASGSGTDTQYFGPGTRLTVL.

This clone showed up just once. V and J are TRBV5-4 and TRBJ2-7; D call uncertain. From germline, CDR1 is SGHNT and CDR2 YYREEE (reference sequence). This CDR3 comprises 14 residues. The germline V and J ends were trimmed by 4 bases and 0 bases, with 11 bases remaining between them. The CDR3 loop is CASSRTLPSYEQYF. Here the CDR3 DNA reads TGTGCCAGCAGCCGCACTCTCCCCTCCTACGAGCAGTACTTC.

This chain links TRBV2 with TRBJ2-7; 11 nucleotides agree with TRBD2. The CDR3 contains 12 residues. Germline V gene lookup returns CDR1 SNHLY and CDR2 FYNNEI. Losses at the gene ends were 7 bases for V and 12 bases for J; bases not matched to a gene: 8. CDR3 bases: TGTGCCAGCACAACTAGCGGGAGCGGGTTGTACTTC. This gives the protein CASTTSGSGLYF.

The chain has TRBV19 and TRBJ2-7, with D possibly matching TRBD1 (6 bases). This CDR3 comprises 16 residues. V was cut by 5 bases and J by 7 bases, with 24 bases left in between. Per the germline V gene, CDR1 is LNHDA and CDR2 is SQIVND (reference sequence). CDR3 nucleotides: TGTGCCAGTAGTGCCCACGAGGGGGACAAGCGTAAAGAGCAGTACTTC. This codes for CASSAHEGDKRKEQYF.